This TCR beta chain was sequenced in a study of shared clonotypes between healthy human individuals. Overall study context: The cohort had two women and three men, ages 18 to 49.

The V end lost 4 bases, the J end lost 12 bases, and 12 bases lay between the germline ends. Germline CDR1 reads ENHRY; CDR2 reads SYGVKD. The CDR3 extends over 11 amino acids. The protocol was immunoSEQ multiplex PCR, while the TCRdb copy is restricted to in-frame clones and leaves out a portion. The table shows fewer than 1 million clones, with about 96% occurring only once. Concerning this clone: The antigen is undetermined.

Broader study findings: Read depth was anticipated to influence clonotype sharing among donors. Clonotypes shared by all four sorted-subset donors had higher generation probabilities than non-shared clonotypes.

Positive CCR7 selection of CD45RO-negative cells yielded the naive CD8 cells, and terminally differentiated effector memory CD45RA+ cells were excluded. Only Caucasian adults living in Nashville, Tennessee made up the donor group. The source material was naive CD8+ T cells sorted from blood. The sequence derives from a man between 25 and 39 years old in good health. The V and J genes are TRBV10-3 and TRBJ1-2; weak D call: TRBD1 (5 bases). CDR3 in amino acids: CAISGEGTHTF. The CDR3 DNA follows: TGTGCCATCAGTGGGGAGGGGACGCACACCTTC.